The 23 T cell receptor beta chains below all came from one sample that was sequenced in a study of regulatory and conventional T cells in RAG deficiency. The sorted conventional CD4+ T cells were CD25-low and CD127-high, with genomic DNA sequenced. Sequenced by immunoSEQ multiplex PCR; TCRdb stores in-frame clones only, minus some. This repertoire shows fewer than 40,000 clones, 60% to 85% found once; its top ten account for around 3.4%. A further study also used this sample, focusing on regulatory T cells. Turning to that study: Primers: 52 TRBV forward and 13 TRBJ reverse.

Sequenced input: CD4+ effector T cells sorted from blood. These receptors all stem from a human donor in good health.

V usage is TRBV10-3 and J usage is TRBJ2-7; D unclear. Germline CDR1 ENHRY, CDR2 SYGVKD. The CDR3 is 14 residues long. The V end lost 2 bases, the J end lost 2 bases, and 10 bases lay between the germline ends. In DNA form, the CDR3 reads TGTGCCATCAGTGAGCCGGGCCTTACCTACGAGCAGTACTTC. This sequence encodes CAISEPGLTYEQYF.

The chain has TRBV6-5 and TRBJ1-1; D perhaps matches TRBD1 (5 bases). CDR3 size: 12 residues. Trimming shortened V by 2 bases and J by 6 bases, and 7 bases separated the two germline ends. Germline V gene sequence: CDR1 MNHEY, CDR2 SVGAGI. CDR3 sequence (DNA): TGTGCCAGCAGTTACAGGGGTGCTGAAGCTTTCTTT. Translation gives CASSYRGAEAFF.

This sequence joins TRBV6-1 and TRBJ1-1; D is uncertain. The CDR3 length is 10 residues. Germline V gene data show CDR1 as MNHNS and CDR2 as SASEGT. V was clipped by 10 bases and J by 6 bases, with 9 bases between them. The CDR3 is CANGLAEAFF. DNA for the CDR3: TGTGCCAACGGACTCGCTGAAGCTTTCTTT.

V is TRBV9 and J is TRBJ2-3, with D perhaps given as TRBD1 or TRBD2 (5 bases each). The CDR3 has 17 residues. The V end lost 0 bases, the J end lost 0 bases, and 14 bases lay between the germline ends. In germline, CDR1 is SGDLS, CDR2 YYNGEE. The CDR3 DNA reads TGTGCCAGCAGCGTAGCTACGGGACGTTTTAGCACAGATACGCAGTATTTT. As protein: CASSVATGRFSTDTQYF.

V usage is TRBV27 and J usage is TRBJ1-1; 8 positions match TRBD1. Germline V gene data show CDR1 as MNHEY and CDR2 as SMNVEV (reference sequence). The CDR3 covers 16 residues. The V and J ends lost 2 bases and 5 bases, in that order; junction bases with no gene match: 10. Here the CDR3 reads CASSLRQGTGGTEAFF. For the CDR3, the DNA is TGTGCCAGCAGTTTAAGGCAGGGTACAGGGGGGACTGAAGCTTTCTTT.

The chain links TRBV5-1 to TRBJ1-2, with 9 positions matching TRBD1. Trimming took 3 bases from V and 5 from J; bases not matched to a gene: 5. CDR1 is SGHRS and CDR2 is YFSETQ in the germline V gene. The CDR3 runs 14 residues. The CDR3 sequence is CASSSGQGKYGYTF. The CDR3, as DNA: TGCGCCAGCAGCTCAGGACAGGGGAAGTATGGCTACACCTTC.

The V call is TRBV12-5, the J call TRBJ2-7; 13 bases are shared with TRBD2. Germline values: CDR1 LGHNT, CDR2 FRNRAP. V was clipped by 5 bases and J by 4 bases; unmatched bases: 11. This CDR3 spans 17 amino acids. The CDR3 is CASGPERGLAGPYEQYF. The CDR3 nucleotides are TGTGCTAGTGGTCCAGAGAGGGGACTAGCGGGGCCATACGAGCAGTACTTC.

The chain uses TRBV2 and TRBJ1-5, with TRBD1 matching 8 bases. Germline CDR1 reads SNHLY; CDR2 reads FYNNEI. V gave up 6 bases and J gave up 3 bases; unmatched junction bases: 7. This CDR3 is built from 15 residues. As DNA, the CDR3 is TGTGCCAGCAGCTGGGACAGGCTTAACAATCAGCCCCAGCATTTT. This codes for CASSWDRLNNQPQHF.

V gene TRBV5-4 combines with J gene TRBJ1-3; possibly TRBD1 for D (5 bases). The V and J ends lost 4 bases and 4 bases respectively, with 12 bases between them. CDR1 is SGHNT and CDR2 is YYREEE in the germline V gene (reference sequence). There are 14 residues in the CDR3. In DNA, the CDR3 is TGTGCCAGCAGCCCGGGACCTTCCGGAAACACCATATATTTT. This translates into CASSPGPSGNTIYF.

This clone was seen a single time. This chain links TRBV18 with TRBJ2-2; the match to TRBD1 covers 9 bases. The germline gives CDR1 KGHSH, CDR2 LQKENI. The CDR3 contains 15 residues. With 5 bases clipped from V and 1 base from J, the junction kept 2 bases outside the gene matches. For the CDR3, the DNA is TGTGCCAGCTCAGCGGGACAGGGGAACACCGGGGAGCTGTTTTTT. It encodes CASSAGQGNTGELFF.

The chain joins TRBV5-1 to TRBJ1-4; TRBD1 matches at 11 bases. V shed 0 bases and J 0 bases; nucleotides not matched to a gene: 4. CDR3 length: 18 residues. Looked up from germline, CDR1 is SGHRS and CDR2 is YFSETQ. In DNA form, the CDR3 reads TGCGCCAGCAGCTTGGAGGGGACAGGGGGGCCAACTAATGAAAAACTGTTTTTT. Encoded protein: CASSLEGTGGPTNEKLFF. Full variable domain (remainder filled in from reference TRBV5-1 and TRBJ1-4): KAGVTQTPRYLIKTRGQQVTLSCSPISGHRSVSWYQQTPGQGLQFLFEYFSETQRNKGNFPGRFSGRQFSNSRSEMNVSTLELGDSALYLCASSLEGTGGPTNEKLFFGSGTQLSVL.

The chain carries TRBV12-5 and TRBJ2-1, with TRBD2 identical over 12 bases. The germline V gene encodes CDR1 LGHNT and CDR2 FRNRAP. Unmatched junction bases numbered 6, after V lost 6 bases and J lost 3 bases. The CDR3 runs to 16 residues. The CDR3 sequence is CASGPGTSGRYNEQFF. Here the CDR3 DNA reads TGTGCTAGTGGCCCCGGGACTAGCGGGCGCTACAATGAGCAGTTCTTC.

This clone was observed once. V and J are TRBV30 and TRBJ1-5; D unresolved. Germline CDR1 reads GTSNPN; CDR2 reads SVGIG (reference sequence). The CDR3 is 13 residues long. V lost 5 bases to trimming and J lost 4 bases, with 12 bases between them. CDR3 coding DNA: TGTGCCTGGGGACGATCCTTAAATCAGCCCCAGCATTTT. As protein: CAWGRSLNQPQHF.

The chain carries TRBV6-6 and TRBJ2-3; 7 nucleotides agree with TRBD2. The CDR3 loop spans 11 amino acids. CDR1 is MNHNY, CDR2 SVGAGI, per germline (reference sequence). Trimming took 5 bases from V and 9 from J; bases not matched to a gene: 2. The CDR3 loop is CASSGGGTQYF. CDR3 coding DNA: TGTGCCAGCAGTGGGGGGGGGACGCAGTATTTT.

The chain uses TRBV6-6 and TRBJ2-3; D is uncertain. Germline V gene sequence: CDR1 MNHNY, CDR2 SVGAGI (reference sequence). The CDR3 runs to 16 residues. V lost 0 bases and J 1 base, leaving 11 bases between the germline ends. The CDR3 region is CASSYSMAVGTDTQYF. Here the CDR3 DNA reads TGTGCCAGCAGTTACTCGATGGCGGTCGGCACAGATACGCAGTATTTT.

CDR3 nucleotide sequence: TGTGCCAGTTCCCCGGACAGGGGGGGCCGGGGCTACACCTTC. Residues: CASSPDRGGRGYTF. The chain couples TRBV19 to TRBJ1-2, with 10 nucleotides matching TRBD1. Germline CDR1 reads LNHDA; CDR2 reads SQIVND (reference sequence). The CDR3 spans 14 residues. The ends lost 8 bases at V and 8 bases at J; junction bases unmatched: 11.

The gene calls are TRBV5-1 and TRBJ1-2; TRBD1 matches at 8 bases. The CDR3 spans 14 residues. CDR1 and CDR2 from the germline V gene are SGHRS and YFSETQ. The ends lost 1 base at V and 2 bases at J; junction bases unmatched: 1. The CDR3 DNA reads TGCGCCAGCAGCTTGCACAGGGGGAACTATGGCTACACCTTC. This encodes CASSLHRGNYGYTF.

The rearrangement joins TRBV19 to TRBJ2-3; TRBD1 or TRBD2 may be the D gene (6 bases each). V was cut by 3 bases and J by 6 bases, with 16 bases left in between. Germline V gives CDR1 LNHDA, CDR2 SQIVND (reference sequence). The CDR3 loop spans 15 amino acids. The CDR3 nucleotides are TGTGCCAGTAGTATCGGGGGCTCTCGATGGGATACGCAGTATTTT. It encodes CASSIGGSRWDTQYF.

The rearrangement joins TRBV30 to TRBJ2-7; D possibly uses TRBD1 or TRBD2 (5 bases each). The V end was cut by 2 bases, the J end by 0 bases, with 23 bases between. The CDR3 is 18 amino acids. CDR1 and CDR2 (germline): GTSNPN, SVGIG (reference sequence). The DNA of the CDR3 is TGTGCCTGGAGTATAGGGACCGTTCGGATCCCGTCCTCCTACGAGCAGTACTTC. It specifies CAWSIGTVRIPSSYEQYF.

The V gene is TRBV15, the J gene TRBJ2-3; TRBD2 matches at 7 bases. Per germline, CDR1 LNHNV and CDR2 YYDKDF (reference sequence). The CDR3 sequence is 19 residues long. With V trimmed by 3 bases and J by 1 base, 16 bases remained unmatched. This CDR3 reads CATSRTVSGQRGGTDTQYF. DNA for the CDR3: TGTGCCACCAGCAGGACTGTCTCGGGCCAGCGGGGAGGCACAGATACGCAGTATTTT.

The chain combines TRBV19 with TRBJ2-7, with D perhaps matching TRBD2 (6 bases). Germline loops: CDR1 LNHDA, CDR2 SQIVND (reference sequence). Trimming pared 1 base from V and 2 bases from J, leaving 15 bases between. There are 16 residues in the CDR3. As DNA, the CDR3 is TGTGCCAGTAGTATAGGCTCTGGGGACTTCGCCTACGAGCAGTACTTC. The encoded protein is CASSIGSGDFAYEQYF.

This chain joins TRBV25-1 and TRBJ1-4, with unresolved D. CDR3 length equals 14 residues. Germline CDR1 reads MGHDK; CDR2 reads SYGVNS. V was pared by 2 bases and J by 8 bases, with 12 bases between. The CDR3 bases are TGTGCCAGCAGTGAACACGGGCAGGAGGAAAAACTGTTTTTT. It is translated as CASSEHGQEEKLFF.

This clone turned up a few times. The sample has other DNA sequences that encode this CDR3 too. The DNA for the CDR3 is TGTGCCAGCAGCTTCACGGGTGGCGAAAAACTGTTTTTT. It yields the protein CASSFTGGEKLFF. The chain has TRBV7-2 and TRBJ1-4; D gene unclear. Trimming removed 3 bases at V and 8 bases at J, with 10 bases between. CDR1 SGHTA and CDR2 FQGNSA come from the germline V gene. This CDR3 contains 13 residues. Filled out from reference TRBV7-2 and TRBJ1-4, the complete variable domain reads GAGVSQSPSNKVTEKGKDVELRCDPISGHTALYWYRQSLGQGLEFLIYFQGNSAPDKSGLPSDRFSAERTGGSVSTLTIQRTQQEDSAVYLCASSFTGGEKLFFGSGTQLSVL.